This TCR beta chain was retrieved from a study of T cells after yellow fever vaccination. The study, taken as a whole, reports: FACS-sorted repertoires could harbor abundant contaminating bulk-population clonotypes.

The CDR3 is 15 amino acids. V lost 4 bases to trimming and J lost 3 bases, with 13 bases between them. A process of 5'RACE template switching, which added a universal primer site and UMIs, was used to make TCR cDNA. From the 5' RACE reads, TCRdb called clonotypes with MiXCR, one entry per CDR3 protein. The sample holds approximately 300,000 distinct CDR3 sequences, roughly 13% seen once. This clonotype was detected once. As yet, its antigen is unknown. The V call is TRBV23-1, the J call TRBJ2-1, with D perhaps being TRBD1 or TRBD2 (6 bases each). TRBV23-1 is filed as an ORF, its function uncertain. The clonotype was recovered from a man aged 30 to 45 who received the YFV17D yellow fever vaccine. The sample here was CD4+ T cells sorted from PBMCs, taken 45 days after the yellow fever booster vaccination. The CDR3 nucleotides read TGCGCCAGCAGTCGGGGGCCGGGGGTCTACAATGAGCAGTTCTTC. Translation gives CASSRGPGVYNEQFF.